This TCR beta chain was observed in a study of Tregs in tolerant kidney transplant recipients. Only in-frame clones appear in the TCRdb table, and some are missing; sequencing was by immunoSEQ multiplex PCR. The sample has 50,000 or so clones; about 90% are singletons. Details on this clone: What it recognizes is unknown.

Related graft donors supplied nonmyeloablative bone marrow transplants, and mixed chimerism was transient. General study findings and limits: Findings come from small patient numbers and require larger validation. Nucleotide sequences could not be compared across some patients' samples due to primer changes.

Trimming shortened V by 3 bases and J by 5 bases, and 20 bases separated the two germline ends. Looked up from germline, CDR1 is LNHDA and CDR2 is SQIVND (reference sequence). The CDR3 runs to 16 residues. This chain links TRBV19 with TRBJ2-7; D is possibly TRBD2 (6 bases). The sequencing used CD8+ T cells from blood (PBMCs), collected 24 months after the transplant. This clonotype was obtained from a human patient who received a combined kidney and bone marrow transplant. Some T cells may be provided by the graft donor. Written as DNA, the CDR3 is TGTGCCAGTAGTATCTGGGGCCGGGACTCCAGGGACGAGCAGTACTTC. Amino acid sequence: CASSIWGRDSRDEQYF.